The clone carrying this T cell receptor (beta chain) was seen only once. This entry comes from a study of T cell changes during pregnancy in multiple sclerosis. Sequenced by immunoSEQ multiplex PCR; TCRdb stores in-frame clones only, minus some. Altogether 50,000 or so clones are present, roughly 93% being singletons, with the ten largest covering approximately 4%. CDR3 length: 15 residues. Trimming removed 5 bases at V and 0 bases at J, with 13 bases between. The V gene's germline CDR1 is SSHAT and CDR2 FNYEAQ (reference sequence). The source was CD8+ T cells from peripheral blood mononuclear cells, collected after pregnancy. The TCR was taken from a female donor with multiple sclerosis, enrolled in a pregnancy study. J is TRBJ1-1 and V is TRBV7-7; D not certain. The CDR3, as DNA: TGTGCCAGCAGCCCTAACGATCTAATGAACACTGAAGCTTTCTTT. Protein product: CASSPNDLMNTEAFF.